This T cell receptor beta chain was sequenced during a study of identical twins. Notes on the study in general: Clonotypes of the beta chain that were abundant in cord blood carried fewer insertions (memory repertoires showed none).

TCRdb reprocessed the 5' RACE reads with MiXCR, giving one entry per CDR3 protein. The sample holds around 490,000 distinct CDR3 sequences; roughly an eighth are singletons and the top ten take approximately 0.98%. This clonotype was detected only a few times. As yet, its antigen is unknown. The V gene end was trimmed by 3 bases and the J gene end by 3 bases; junction bases not matched to a gene: 19. The length of the CDR3 is 21 residues. CDR1 is KGHDR and CDR2 is SFDVKD in the germline V gene. These data were likewise used in another study, on yellow fever vaccine responses in identical twins.

This TCR was recovered from a woman aged 18-29 years in good health. The sequencing sample was made of CD4+ T cells sorted from blood. The chain recombines TRBV24-1 with TRBJ2-1; 10 bases are a match to TRBD2. The CDR3 coding sequence is TGTGCCACCAGTGATGGGGGGGTAGGGTCCAGCGGGAGGGCCCACTACAATGAGCAGTTCTTC. This translates into CATSDGGVGSSGRAHYNEQFF.